A selection of T cell receptor beta chains follows, all from one sample in a study of shared clonotypes between healthy human individuals. Assay used: immunoSEQ multiplex PCR; TCRdb lists only in-frame clones, some missing. This sample has about 1,500,000 clones, with roughly 95% found just once. Material for sequencing was naive CD4+ T cells sorted from blood. The origin of the receptors is a man aged 25 to 40 in good health. Both conserved end residues are part of each CDR3. A D gene is named only where the DNA matches it firmly. A row's size may be missing; if present it is once, few, many or a size class.

TRBV10-1,13,NA,TRBJ1-2,NA,TGCGCCAGCAGTACAGACAGGATCTATGGCTACACCTTC,CASSTDRIYGYTF
TRBV5-6,16,NA,TRBJ1-5,NA,TGTGCCAGCAGCTTCGGGGGTAGGGCGAGCAATCAGCCCCAGCATTTT,CASSFGGRASNQPQHF
TRBV28,13,NA,TRBJ2-6,NA,TGTGCCAGCACGGTCTCTGGGGCCAACGTCCTGACTTTC,CASTVSGANVLTF
TRBV15,18,once,TRBJ2-6,NA,TGTGCCACCAGCGCCCGGGGGGCGCTGGTCTCTGGGGCCAACGTCCTGACTTTC,CATSARGALVSGANVLTF
TRBV28,13,once,TRBJ1-1,NA,TGTGCCAGCAGTTTACTGGGGCACACTGAAGCTTTCTTT,CASSLLGHTEAFF
TRBV10-2,15,NA,TRBJ1-4,TRBD1,TGCGCCAGCACAACAGGGGGTGCAACTAATGAAAAACTGTTTTTT,CASTTGGATNEKLFF
TRBV7-9,16,NA,TRBJ1-2,NA,TGTGCCAGCAGCTTACTGAAGGGGCCAACTAACTATGGCTACACCTTC,CASSLLKGPTNYGYTF
TRBV27,15,NA,TRBJ1-1,TRBD1,TGTGCCAGCAGTATTCGGGACAGGCCGAACACTGAAGCTTTCTTT,CASSIRDRPNTEAFF
TRBV10-3,14,NA,TRBJ1-1,NA,TGTGCCATCAGTGAGAGAACAGGGTCCACTGAAGCTTTCTTT,CAISERTGSTEAFF
TRBV5-1,14,NA,TRBJ2-5,NA,TGCGCCAGCAGCTTGATGGGACACGAAGAGACCCAGTACTTC,CASSLMGHEETQYF
TRBV5-1,14,NA,TRBJ1-5,NA,TGCGCCAGCAGCTTGACAGGGCTTTGGCAGCCCCAGCATTTT,CASSLTGLWQPQHF
TRBV11-2,17,NA,TRBJ2-7,TRBD1,TGTGCCAGCAGCCAAGGGACAGGGGGGTTGGGCCCTTACGAGCAGTACTTC,CASSQGTGGLGPYEQYF
TRBV5-4,16,NA,TRBJ2-1,TRBD2,TGTGCCAGCAGCTCTGTTGGGACTAGCGGGGGCAATGAGCAGTTCTTC,CASSSVGTSGGNEQFF